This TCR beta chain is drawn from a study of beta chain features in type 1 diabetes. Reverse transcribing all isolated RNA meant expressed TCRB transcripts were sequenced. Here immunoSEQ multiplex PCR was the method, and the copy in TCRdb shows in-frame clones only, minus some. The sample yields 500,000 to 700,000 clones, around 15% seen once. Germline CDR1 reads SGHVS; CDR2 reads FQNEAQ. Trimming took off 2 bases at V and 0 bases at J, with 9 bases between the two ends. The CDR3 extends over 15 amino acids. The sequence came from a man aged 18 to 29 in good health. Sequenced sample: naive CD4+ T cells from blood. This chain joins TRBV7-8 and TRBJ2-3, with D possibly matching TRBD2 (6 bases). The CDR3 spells CASSLSGTSTDTQYF. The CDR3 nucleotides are TGTGCCAGCAGCTTAAGTGGGACTAGCACAGATACGCAGTATTTT.